One T cell receptor (beta chain) is described in this entry. Its target is unknown. This record comes from a study of OX40 agonist ivuxolimab in advanced cancers. Study as a whole: The patients got ivuxolimab, which is an agonistic anti-OX40 (CD134) antibody. Three partial responders included one hepatocellular carcinoma patient and two cutaneous melanoma patients.

Findings of the study overall: Partly responding patients at 0.1-3.0 mg/kg showed some of the smallest clonal expansion. CD4+ and CD8+ blood T cells expanded clonally by week 6 at 0.1 to 3.0 mg/kg.

Profiled with immunoSEQ multiplex PCR; TCRdb holds only in-frame clones, not every one. The sample contains about 120,000 clones, around 93% of which appear only once. This specimen was CD4+ or CD8+ T cells sorted from blood, taken in a trial of the OX40 agonist ivuxolimab. This receptor was taken from an adult with an advanced solid tumor such as melanoma, head and neck, liver or kidney cancer.

CDR3 nucleotides: TGTGCCAGCAGTTACTCGGTGCAATCGGAGCAGTACTTC. It yields the protein CASSYSVQSEQYF. This chain connects TRBV6-6 to TRBJ2-7; D uncertain. CDR1 is MNHNY and CDR2 is SVGAGI in the germline V gene (reference sequence). The CDR3 is made up of 13 amino acids. The V end was cut by 0 bases, the J end by 7 bases, with 10 bases between.